This T cell receptor beta chain is drawn from a study of blood T cells in healthy people across ages. A second about 6 to 12 cycle PCR used barcoded and J-beta primers. TCRdb passed the 5' RACE reads through MiXCR, listing each CDR3 protein once. The repertoire consists of about 840,000 distinct CDR3 sequences, with about 29% occurring once and the leading ten covering more than 8.5%. Germline CDR1 and CDR2: SGHVS and FNYEAQ. This CDR3 has 19 amino acids. On this clonotype: One junction end disagrees with the germline gene, perhaps due to a read error.

Separately, the same data were catalogued under a study of T cells of mothers and their children.

The sample comprised blood. This TCR derives from a middle-aged woman in good health. V is TRBV7-6 and J is TRBJ1-2; 11 positions match TRBD1. Here the CDR3 DNA reads TGTACCAGCAGCCCGTGGACAGGGGGCGGAGTAGACCGCTCCTATGGCTACACCTTC. Its protein is CTSSPWTGGGVDRSYGYTF.